This T cell receptor beta chain was recorded in a study of T-cell memory formation after mild COVID-19. Overall study context: TCR clusters showed largely donor specificity. Overall study findings and caveats: SARS-CoV-2 specificity was not confirmed for second-wave clones peaking on day 37.

To note about this clonotype: The antigen is unknown.

MiXCR, run by TCRdb on the 5' RACE reads, gives a single entry per CDR3 protein. The sample lists around 150,000 distinct CDR3 sequences, about 14% occurring once. The CDR3 has 14 amino acids. The junction had 6 bases not matched to a gene; V was cut back by 3 bases and J by 8 bases. Sequencing input: PBMCs or a T cell subset sorted from them (not recorded which). The TCR comes from an adult woman who had mild COVID-19 (a few samples of this study predate the infection). Cell type and time point are not known. The rearrangement links TRBV12-3 or TRBV12-4 to TRBJ2-1, with 8 bases aligning to TRBD1. Here the CDR3 DNA reads TGTGCCAGCAGTTTGGGCCAGGGGGCCTATGAGCAGTTCTTC. It specifies CASSLGQGAYEQFF.